The 26 T cell receptor beta chains listed next were all sequenced from one sample in a study of blood T cell repertoires in COVID-19. The assay was immunoSEQ multiplex PCR, and TCRdb's table has in-frame clones only and misses some. The table shows 130,000 to 150,000 clones, with about 85% occurring only once. The specimen sequenced was peripheral blood. All receptors derive from a human donor in a cohort sampled during active COVID-19.

The chain combines TRBV7-2 with TRBJ2-3; D remains ambiguous. The CDR3 length is 17 residues. Germline assignment: CDR1 SGHTA and CDR2 FQGNSA. V gave up 4 bases and J gave up 5 bases, with 22 bases separating them. CDR3 residues: CASSSPPGRSRGDTQYF. The DNA of the CDR3 is TGTGCCAGCAGCTCCCCGCCAGGTCGATCGCGTGGAGATACGCAGTATTTT.

The J gene is TRBJ1-2, the V gene TRBV5-6; 7 nucleotides agree with TRBD1. V dropped 5 bases and J dropped 4; count of bases not matched to a gene: 17. CDR3 length: 17 amino acids. Germline V gene sequence: CDR1 SGHDT, CDR2 YYEEEE. The CDR3 spells CASRAGTEMLKPYGYTF. The CDR3 DNA follows: TGTGCCAGCAGGGCCGGGACAGAGATGCTAAAGCCCTATGGCTACACCTTC.

V is TRBV7-9 and J is TRBJ2-7; 10 bases align to TRBD1. CDR3 length: 14 amino acids. Germline loops: CDR1 SEHNR, CDR2 FQNEAQ (reference sequence). J was trimmed by 6 bases and V by 4 bases; bases with no gene match: 6. In DNA form, the CDR3 reads TGTGCCAGCAGCTCAGGACAGGGGGTATCCGAGCAGTACTTC. This translates into CASSSGQGVSEQYF.

This clone was observed a few times. V gene TRBV19 combines with J gene TRBJ1-1, with TRBD1 identical over 7 bases. V shed 3 bases and J 5 bases; nucleotides not matched to a gene: 6. Germline V gene lookup returns CDR1 LNHDA and CDR2 SQIVND (reference sequence). This CDR3 is 14 amino acids long. CDR3 loop: CASSMRGGTTEAFF. For the CDR3, the DNA is TGTGCCAGTAGTATGAGAGGGGGCACAACTGAAGCTTTCTTT. Together with reference TRBV19 and TRBJ1-1, the CDR3 gives the full variable domain: DGGITQSPKYLFRKEGQNVTLSCEQNLNHDAMYWYRQDPGQGLRLIYYSQIVNDFQKGDIAEGYSVSREKKESFPLTVTSAQKNPTAFYLCASSMRGGTTEAFFGQGTRLTVV.

The chain carries TRBV2 and TRBJ1-6, with 10 bases identical to TRBD1. The germline CDR1 and CDR2 sequences are SNHLY and FYNNEI. The CDR3 loop spans 17 amino acids. Trimming cost V 6 bases and J 0 bases; bases outside gene matches: 5. The CDR3 loop is CASRLRDRGSYNSPLHF. The CDR3 nucleotides are TGTGCCAGCAGGCTCCGGGACAGGGGCTCCTATAATTCACCCCTCCACTTT.

This rearrangement joins TRBV12-3 or TRBV12-4 to TRBJ1-2; no clear D. CDR3 length: 12 residues. With 5 bases removed from V and 0 bases from J, the gap between germline ends came to 4 bases. The CDR3 spells CASSHANYGYTF. CDR3 nucleotide sequence: TGTGCCAGCAGTCATGCTAACTATGGCTACACCTTC.

The chain carries TRBV27 and TRBJ1-6; perhaps TRBD1 as D (6 bases). This CDR3 has 12 amino acids. CDR1 and CDR2 from the germline V gene are MNHEY and SMNVEV (reference sequence). The V end lost 4 bases, the J end lost 9 bases, and 7 bases lay between the germline ends. This CDR3 is CASSSQGSPLHF. CDR3 bases: TGTGCCAGCAGTTCACAGGGTTCACCCCTCCACTTT.

V gene TRBV7-2 combines with J gene TRBJ2-5; a weak D match, TRBD1 (5 bases). This CDR3 has 14 amino acids. Germline CDR1 is SGHTA and CDR2 is FQGNSA. Deletions cut 8 bases from V and 4 bases from J, with 17 bases between. The CDR3 DNA reads as TGTGCCAGCGAAAGGGGCGGTCAGGGAGAGACCCAGTACTTC. This encodes CASERGGQGETQYF.

This clone was seen only once. The chain carries TRBV7-2 and TRBJ2-4; unclear D gene. Germline V gives CDR1 SGHTA, CDR2 FQGNSA. This CDR3 has 14 amino acids. Trimming shortened V by 3 bases and J by 5 bases, and 11 bases separated the two germline ends. The CDR3 here is CASSFALEENIQYF. In DNA, the CDR3 is TGTGCCAGCAGCTTCGCCCTCGAGGAAAACATTCAGTACTTC.

The chain uses TRBV9 and TRBJ2-3; the match to TRBD2 covers 14 bases. CDR1 SGDLS and CDR2 YYNGEE come from the germline V gene. V shed 4 bases and J 3 bases; nucleotides not matched to a gene: 4. The CDR3 is 16 residues long. The CDR3 sequence: CASSQRTSGGTDTQYF. CDR3 DNA: TGTGCCAGCAGCCAAAGGACTAGCGGGGGGACAGATACGCAGTATTTT.

The rearrangement links TRBV3-1 (or the pseudogene TRBV3-2) to TRBJ1-2; D is unresolved. CDR1 and CDR2 (germline): LGHDT, YNNKEL (reference sequence). The length of the CDR3 is 12 residues. Trimming took off 4 bases at V and 8 bases at J, with 11 bases between the two ends. CDR3 residues: CASSPEGSGYTF. The DNA for the CDR3 is TGTGCCAGCAGCCCGGAGGGCTCGGGCTACACCTTC.

The CDR3 reads CASSSGLAGGREQFF. The CDR3 DNA sequence: TGTGCCAGCAGCTCCGGACTAGCGGGGGGACGTGAGCAGTTCTTC. The chain is built from TRBV6-2 or TRBV6-3 and TRBJ2-1; 14 bases agree with TRBD2. Germline V gene sequence: CDR1 MNHEY, CDR2 SVGEGT. The CDR3 is 15 amino acids. The junction had 7 bases not matched to a gene; V was cut back by 6 bases and J by 9 bases.

This chain links TRBV7-6 with TRBJ2-1, with 8 bases fitting TRBD1. The length of the CDR3 is 16 residues. J lost 7 bases, V lost 4 bases, and 12 bases had no gene match. Germline V gene lookup returns CDR1 SGHVS and CDR2 FNYEAQ. The CDR3 DNA sequence: TGTGCCAGCAGCTCCCGTTGGGGACAGGAGGGTAATGAGCAGTTCTTC. Its protein is CASSSRWGQEGNEQFF.

The CDR3 DNA reads as TGTGCCATCAGTGAGGGGACAGGGGATCCTCGCTATGGCTACACCTTC. It codes for CAISEGTGDPRYGYTF. The rearrangement links TRBV10-3 to TRBJ1-2; TRBD1 matches at 10 bases. With V trimmed by 2 bases and J by 4 bases, 7 bases remained unmatched. CDR1 is ENHRY and CDR2 is SYGVKD in the germline V gene. The CDR3 has 16 amino acids.

The chain couples TRBV9 to TRBJ1-5; the D is unclear. The CDR3 is 15 amino acids. The germline CDR1 and CDR2 sequences are SGDLS and YYNGEE. V was trimmed by 0 bases and J by 6 bases, leaving 13 bases between them. CDR3 in amino acids: CASSVEGGSSQPQHF. CDR3 DNA: TGTGCCAGCAGCGTAGAAGGAGGGTCAAGTCAGCCCCAGCATTTT. Based on the CDR3 plus reference TRBV9 and TRBJ1-5, the full variable domain is DSGVTQTPKHLITATGQRVTLRCSPRSGDLSVYWYQQSLDQGLQFLIQYYNGEERAKGNILERFSAQQFPDLHSELNLSSLELGDSALYFCASSVEGGSSQPQHFGDGTRLSIL.

J is TRBJ2-5 and V is TRBV2, with D perhaps matching TRBD1 (6 bases). The CDR3 length is 11 residues. V was clipped by 6 bases and J by 9 bases, with 11 bases between them. Germline lookup yields CDR1 SNHLY and CDR2 FYNNEI. The CDR3, as DNA: TGTGCCAGCAGAGGGGGAACGGCCCAGTACTTC. This codes for CASRGGTAQYF.

The sample holds one count of this clone. The chain combines TRBV24-1 with TRBJ2-1; 9 bases agree with TRBD2. The CDR3 is 17 amino acids. V shed 5 bases, J shed 6 bases, and the junction held 13 bases outside the gene matches. Germline loops: CDR1 KGHDR, CDR2 SFDVKD. In DNA form, the CDR3 reads TGTGCCACCAGTGTCCAATCTAGCGGGGTAGGTGGCAATGAGCAGTTCTTC. It is translated as CATSVQSSGVGGNEQFF.

CDR3 sequence: CASTHGGLNTGELFF. Here the CDR3 DNA reads TGTGCCAGCACCCACGGGGGGCTTAACACCGGGGAGCTGTTTTTT. V gene TRBV5-4 combines with J gene TRBJ2-2, with D perhaps matching TRBD2 (7 bases). This CDR3 comprises 15 residues. Trimming cost V 6 bases and J 2 bases, with 14 bases left between them. Germline assignment: CDR1 SGHNT and CDR2 YYREEE (reference sequence).

The CDR3 region has the DNA TGTGCCAGCAGTCTGGATGCAGGGTGGGGCTACACCTTC. Its protein product is CASSLDAGWGYTF. The V call is TRBV6-2 or TRBV6-3, the J call TRBJ1-2, with D possibly TRBD1 on 5 matching bases. Trimming shortened V by 5 bases and J by 8 bases, and 15 bases separated the two germline ends. CDR1 MNHEY and CDR2 SVGEGT come from the germline V gene. The CDR3 length is 13 residues.

This clone occurred a few times. This sequence joins TRBV15 and TRBJ2-7; 10 nucleotides match TRBD2. Trimming cost V 2 bases and J 2 bases; bases outside gene matches: 3. Germline V gene data show CDR1 as LNHNV and CDR2 as YYDKDF (reference sequence). This CDR3 region has 15 residues. CDR3 sequence reads: CATSRQAGGPYEQYF. The CDR3 DNA reads TGTGCCACCAGCAGACAAGCGGGGGGGCCCTACGAGCAGTACTTC.

This chain uses TRBV11-2 with TRBJ1-2, with D possibly matching TRBD1 (5 bases). CDR3 length: 14 residues. V lost 3 bases and J 4 bases, leaving 12 bases between the germline ends. Germline loops: CDR1 SGHAT, CDR2 FQNNGV. CDR3 nucleotide sequence: TGTGCCAGCAGCTTGCCGGGGGGGGGCTATGGCTACACCTTC. Translating gives CASSLPGGGYGYTF.

In DNA, the CDR3 is TGTGCCAGCAGCTTAATGGGGACAGGAACCACTGAAGCTTTCTTT. Its translation: CASSLMGTGTTEAFF. The genes are TRBV7-3 and TRBJ1-1, with 8 nucleotides matching TRBD1. This CDR3 is 15 amino acids long. CDR1 is SGHTA and CDR2 is FQGTGA in the germline V gene. V shed 1 base, J shed 4 bases, and the junction held 5 bases outside the gene matches.

This clone was seen a single time. The rearrangement links TRBV3-1 (or the pseudogene TRBV3-2) to TRBJ1-1, with 7 bases that match TRBD1. Looked up from germline, CDR1 is LGHDT and CDR2 is YNNKEL (reference sequence). The CDR3 spans 14 residues. V lost 4 bases to trimming and J lost 5 bases; unmatched junction nucleotides: 7. The CDR3 DNA follows: TGTGCCAGCAGCCCTCAGGGGGGTCGAACTGAAGCTTTCTTT. It encodes CASSPQGGRTEAFF.

This sequence joins TRBV9 and TRBJ1-2, with 12 bases aligning to TRBD1. Germline V gives CDR1 SGDLS, CDR2 YYNGEE. V dropped 4 bases and J dropped 8; count of bases not matched to a gene: 6. CDR3 length: 14 amino acids. CDR3: CASSPGTGGGGYTF. The DNA of the CDR3 is TGTGCCAGCAGCCCTGGGACAGGGGGCGGCGGCTACACCTTC. Drawing the rest from reference TRBV9 and TRBJ1-2, the complete variable domain is DSGVTQTPKHLITATGQRVTLRCSPRSGDLSVYWYQQSLDQGLQFLIQYYNGEERAKGNILERFSAQQFPDLHSELNLSSLELGDSALYFCASSPGTGGGGYTFGSGTRLTVV.

The CDR3 sequence is CASSNRGTNTGELFF. Here the CDR3 DNA reads TGTGCCAGCAGCAACAGGGGAACGAACACCGGGGAGCTGTTTTTT. V gene TRBV11-2 combines with J gene TRBJ2-2; 7 bases align to TRBD1. Germline lookup yields CDR1 SGHAT and CDR2 FQNNGV. This CDR3 spans 15 amino acids. The trim removed 5 bases at V and 0 bases at J, leaving 3 bases unmatched.

This clone was detected only once. The V and J genes are TRBV4-3 and TRBJ2-7, with 8 bases matching TRBD1. The CDR3 covers 14 residues. Trimming removed 0 bases from V and 6 bases from J; junction bases left unmatched: 4. Germline-derived CDR1 and CDR2 are LGHNA and YSLEER. CDR3 DNA: TGCGCCAGCAGCCAAGACCCCGGGACAGGCGAGCAGTACTTC. Residues: CASSQDPGTGEQYF.